This TCR beta chain was found in a study of T-cell memory formation after mild COVID-19. Study-level results: Largely, contracting CD4+ clones fell within CM and EM, and contracting CD8+ clones within EMRA. Whereas later expanders leaned CD4+, clones contracting day 15 to 85 showed a balanced CD4/CD8 makeup. The pre-infection memory compartment contained some responding clones, suggesting cross-reactive memory joined. Still unconfirmed is whether the second-wave clones peaking on day 37 recognized SARS-CoV-2.

V dropped 6 bases and J dropped 5; count of bases not matched to a gene: 9. The CDR3 has 14 residues. In TCRdb, the 5' RACE reads were re-called with MiXCR into one record per CDR3 protein. Counted here are approximately 150,000 distinct CDR3 sequences, roughly 15% occurring once; the ten biggest clones make up roughly 13%. Note on this clonotype: Its antigen is unknown.

The sequencing input was PBMCs or a T cell subset sorted from them (not recorded which). This chain links TRBV12-3 or TRBV12-4 with TRBJ2-7; 8 bases are a match to TRBD2. The clonotype was recovered from an adult woman who had mild COVID-19 (a few samples of this study predate the infection). Cell type and time point are not known. This CDR3 is CASSTGLAVHEQYF. DNA of the CDR3: TGTGCCAGCAGCACTGGACTAGCCGTACACGAGCAGTACTTC.